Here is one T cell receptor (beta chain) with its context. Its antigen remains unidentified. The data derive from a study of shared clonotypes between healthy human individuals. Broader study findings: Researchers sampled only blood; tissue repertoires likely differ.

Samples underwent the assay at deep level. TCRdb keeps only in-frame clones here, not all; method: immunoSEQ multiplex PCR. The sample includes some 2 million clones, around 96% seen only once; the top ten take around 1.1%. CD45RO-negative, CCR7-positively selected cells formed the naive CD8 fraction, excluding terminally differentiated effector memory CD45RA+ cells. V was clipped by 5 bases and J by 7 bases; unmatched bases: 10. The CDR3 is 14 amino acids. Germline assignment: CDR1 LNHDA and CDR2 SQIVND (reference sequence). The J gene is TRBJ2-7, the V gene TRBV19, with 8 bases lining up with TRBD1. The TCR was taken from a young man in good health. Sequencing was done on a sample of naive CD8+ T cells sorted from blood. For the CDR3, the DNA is TGTGCCAGTAGTCCGGACAGGGACCTACGAGAGCAGTACTTC. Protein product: CASSPDRDLREQYF.